These 9 T cell receptor beta chains were all obtained from the same sample, sequenced in a study of PD-1 blockade in classical Hodgkin lymphoma. All the patients suffered relapse after autologous stem cell transplantation, and brentuximab vedotin exposure differed. TCRdb's copy holds only in-frame clones and misses some; the assay was immunoSEQ multiplex PCR. The top ten hold roughly 15% of the sample, which has tens of thousands of clones, 73% seen once. The input for sequencing was peripheral blood mononuclear cells (PBMCs), taken before the second cycle of nivolumab. All receptors come from a human donor with classical Hodgkin lymphoma.

This clone came up once. The chain couples TRBV2 to TRBJ2-7; TRBD2 matches at 12 bases. Trimming removed 6 bases from V and 6 bases from J; junction bases left unmatched: 12. The CDR3 totals 16 residues. CDR1 SNHLY and CDR2 FYNNEI come from the germline V gene. CDR3 bases: TGTGCCAGCAGGCTAGCGGGAGGGCCCGGAATTCGCGAGCAGTACTTC. This gives the protein CASRLAGGPGIREQYF.

The CDR3 spells CASSLPGGPGVQFF. The DNA of the CDR3 is TGTGCCAGCAGTTTACCGGGAGGGCCGGGGGTTCAGTTCTTC. The chain joins TRBV6-5 to TRBJ2-1; 8 bases align to TRBD2. V dropped 4 bases and J dropped 13; count of bases not matched to a gene: 12. This CDR3 has 14 amino acids. Germline lookup yields CDR1 MNHEY and CDR2 SVGAGI.

In nucleotides, the CDR3 is TGTGCCAGCGGACCGACAGGGCAGCCCCAGCATTTT. Its translation: CASGPTGQPQHF. This chain links TRBV6-5 with TRBJ1-5, with 7 bases identical to TRBD1. The germline CDR1 and CDR2 sequences are MNHEY and SVGAGI. This CDR3 has 12 residues. Unmatched junction bases numbered 5, after V lost 8 bases and J lost 7 bases.

A note on this clone: Other DNA sequences within the sample encode an identical CDR3. This chain joins TRBV6-5 and TRBJ1-5; D is undetermined. Per germline, CDR1 MNHEY and CDR2 SVGAGI. This CDR3 is built from 13 residues. The V end was cut by 2 bases, the J end by 0 bases, with 2 bases between. This CDR3 is CASSYTSNQPQHF. The CDR3 DNA is TGTGCCAGCAGTTACACTAGCAATCAGCCCCAGCATTTT.

On this clone itself: No conserved phenylalanine or tryptophan ends this CDR3, so it is likely a read error. It is unclear where the CDR3 begins or ends on the DNA, so no DNA is shown, and the CDR3 is as TCRdb lists it. J is TRBJ1-2 and V is TRBV6-1; the D call TRBD1 from the table was never checked on the DNA. From its first to its last residue, the CDR3 has 11 amino acids. The germline V gene encodes CDR1 MNHNS and CDR2 SASEGT. CDR3 amino acids: CASSGPRGGGV.

The chain carries TRBV7-3 and TRBJ2-2; the D is unclear. The length of the CDR3 is 12 residues. Germline V lookup: CDR1 SGHTA, CDR2 FQGTGA. V was pared by 2 bases and J by 6 bases, with 4 bases between. CDR3 DNA sequence: TGTGCCAGCAGCTTAGATGCCGGGGAGCTGTTTTTT. This sequence encodes CASSLDAGELFF.

This clone was observed a handful of times. V is TRBV6-5 and J is TRBJ1-5; no definite D call. The germline V gene encodes CDR1 MNHEY and CDR2 SVGAGI. Trimming shortened V by 3 bases and J by 4 bases, and 10 bases separated the two germline ends. The CDR3 totals 14 residues. The CDR3 nucleotides read TGTGCCAGCAGTTATTATGGGGTAAATCAGCCCCAGCATTTT. Protein product: CASSYYGVNQPQHF.

There are a few counts of this clone. The chain recombines TRBV19 with TRBJ2-7; a possible D gene is TRBD1 (7 bases). The length of the CDR3 is 15 residues. V was pared by 5 bases and J by 3 bases, with 17 bases between. Germline V gives CDR1 LNHDA, CDR2 SQIVND (reference sequence). CDR3 region: CASSLRGTALYEQYF. The CDR3 DNA follows: TGTGCCAGTAGTCTCCGGGGGACAGCCCTCTACGAGCAGTACTTC. Combining the CDR3 with reference TRBV19 and TRBJ2-7 gives the whole variable domain DGGITQSPKYLFRKEGQNVTLSCEQNLNHDAMYWYRQDPGQGLRLIYYSQIVNDFQKGDIAEGYSVSREKKESFPLTVTSAQKNPTAFYLCASSLRGTALYEQYFGPGTRLTVT.

The CDR3 loop reads CASSPHSGGHTGELFF. DNA for the CDR3: TGTGCCAGCAGCCCCCATAGCGGGGGGCACACCGGGGAGCTGTTTTTT. The chain couples TRBV7-9 to TRBJ2-2; TRBD2 matches 10 bases. Germline V gene data show CDR1 as SEHNR and CDR2 as FQNEAQ (reference sequence). Trimming cost V 5 bases and J 3 bases; bases outside gene matches: 6. The CDR3 has 16 residues.